Detailed here is one T cell receptor beta chain. TCRdb's copy holds only in-frame clones and misses some; the assay was immunoSEQ multiplex PCR. The sample has tens of thousands of clones; 65% to 90% are singletons. These data are taken from a study of blood T cell repertoires in COVID-19. Sequenced sample: peripheral blood. The receptor's source is a woman of 80 years or more with active or convalescent COVID-19.

CDR3 bases: TGTGCCAGCAGCCCAGTGACAGGCCCCTACGAGCAGTACTTC. Protein: CASSPVTGPYEQYF. V gene TRBV7-8 combines with J gene TRBJ2-7; TRBD1 is a possible D gene (6 bases). The CDR3 spans 14 residues. V was cut by 5 bases and J by 2 bases, with 13 bases left in between. Germline CDR1 is SGHVS and CDR2 is FQNEAQ.